Listed below are T cell receptor beta chains from one sample, sequenced in a study of blood T cell repertoires in COVID-19. Produced via immunoSEQ multiplex PCR; TCRdb's table is partial and in-frame only. Among 200,000 to 300,000 clones listed, roughly 88% were seen once. The sequencing input was peripheral blood. The source of these receptors is a human donor in a cohort sampled during active COVID-19. CDR3s include the opening cysteine and the closing phenylalanine or tryptophan. D genes are given only for firm matches. Not every row has a clone size; where given, it reads once, few, many or a size class.

size	V	J	D	DNA	CDR3
-	TRBV11-2	TRBJ2-7	-	TGTGCCAGCACCCTCAGGTCCTCCTACGAGCAGTACTTC	CASTLRSSYEQYF
-	TRBV14	TRBJ2-7	-	TGTGCCAGCAGCCAAGATCTAGTACCCGTTTTCGAGCAGTACTTC	CASSQDLVPVFEQYF
-	TRBV6-6	TRBJ1-2	TRBD1	TGTGCCAGCCGTCCCCCACCCAACAGGGGGATCTATGGCTACACCTTC	CASRPPPNRGIYGYTF
-	TRBV12-3/TRBV12-4	TRBJ1-1	-	TGTGCCAGCAGTTATGGCAAGAACACTGAAGCTTTCTTT	CASSYGKNTEAFF
-	TRBV4-3	TRBJ2-6	-	TGCGCCAGCAGCCAAGTACGAGCCGGGGCCAACGTCCTGACTTTC	CASSQVRAGANVLTF
once	TRBV5-1	TRBJ2-5	-	TGCGCCAGCATTCCAGGGGCAGCCCAAGAGACCCAGTACTTC	CASIPGAAQETQYF
-	TRBV6-1	TRBJ1-6	-	TGTGCCAGCAGTGAAATCCGGGATAGAGGATCACCCCTCCACTTT	CASSEIRDRGSPLHF
-	TRBV6-2/TRBV6-3	TRBJ1-2	-	TGTGCCAGCAGTCCAGGGTACTATGGCTACACCTTC	CASSPGYYGYTF
-	TRBV19	TRBJ1-3	-	TGTGCCAGCCGTCCGCCGGGAGGATCTGGAAACACCATATATTTT	CASRPPGGSGNTIYF
once	TRBV19	TRBJ1-2	TRBD1	TGTGCCAGTAGTATAGAAACAGGGGGAGGCTACACCTTC	CASSIETGGGYTF
-	TRBV19	TRBJ1-5	-	TGTGCCACCGACCAGGGGAATAGCAATCAGCCCCAGCATTTT	CATDQGNSNQPQHF
-	TRBV25-1	TRBJ1-1	-	TGTGCCACCGGGACACTTGAAGCTTTCTTT	CATGTLEAFF
-	TRBV27	TRBJ2-3	-	TGTGCCAGCAGTTTATCGATGCGGCAGCTCACAGATACGCAGTATTTT	CASSLSMRQLTDTQYF
-	TRBV5-1	TRBJ1-1	TRBD1	TGCGCCAGCAGCCCGTTAGGGACAGGGTTGGGGGGAGCTTTCTTT	CASSPLGTGLGGAFF
-	TRBV4-1	TRBJ2-7	-	TGCGCCAGCAGCCAAGATCTAAGGAGCTCCTACGAGCAGTACTTC	CASSQDLRSSYEQYF
-	TRBV30	TRBJ2-1	-	TGTGCCTGGAAAGGTGGCAGGGGTGAGCAGTTCTTC	CAWKGGRGEQFF
-	TRBV4-3	TRBJ2-5	TRBD2	TGCGCCAGCAGCCCAGGGACTAGCTGGAGAGGGACCCAGTACTTC	CASSPGTSWRGTQYF
-	TRBV7-2	TRBJ1-1	TRBD1	TGTGCCAGCAGCCCTCCAGGGGGCCACACTGAAGCTTTCTTT	CASSPPGGHTEAFF
few	TRBV7-3	TRBJ2-7	-	TGTGCCAGCAGCTTCGGCCGCAGCGGGGACACCTACGAGCAGTACTTC	CASSFGRSGDTYEQYF
-	TRBV4-1	TRBJ2-1	TRBD2	TGCGCCAGCAGCCAAGATGGCTTGCGGGGGGGCGGGAATGAGCAGTTCTTC	CASSQDGLRGGGNEQFF
-	TRBV30	TRBJ1-2	-	TGTGCCTGGAGTGTACTGAGTTTGCCCTATGGCTACACCTTC	CAWSVLSLPYGYTF
few	TRBV7-9	TRBJ2-7	-	TGTGCCAGCAGCTCCCCGCCGGGGGACTCCTACGAGCAGTACTTC	CASSSPPGDSYEQYF
-	TRBV30	TRBJ1-2	-	TGTGCCTGGAGTGTATACAGCTATGGCTACACCTTC	CAWSVYSYGYTF
-	TRBV5-4	TRBJ2-7	TRBD2	TGTGCCAGCAGCGAGGGACTAGCGGGAGTTGGCTCCTACGAGCAGTACTTC	CASSEGLAGVGSYEQYF
once	TRBV19	TRBJ1-4	-	TGTGCCAGTAGTATCTCCGGGAGGCCTAATGAAAAACTGTTTTTT	CASSISGRPNEKLFF
-	TRBV10-2	TRBJ2-7	-	TGCGCCAGGGGAGTGGAGAGAATTTCCTACGAGCAGTACTTC	CARGVERISYEQYF
-	TRBV7-9	TRBJ2-7	-	TGTGCCAGCAGCTTACACGCTAGTGGGTACGAGCAGTACTTC	CASSLHASGYEQYF
-	TRBV6-5	TRBJ1-2	-	TGTGCCAGCACCCTCCGCGAGGGAGGTGGCTACACCTTC	CASTLREGGGYTF
-	TRBV25-1	TRBJ2-7	-	TGTGCCAGCAGTGCATCCGGGTCCGCGGGGCAGTACTTC	CASSASGSAGQYF
-	TRBV4-2	TRBJ1-2	TRBD1	TGTGCCAGCAGCCAAGAGAAGACAGGGGGAGTAGGTCCCTATGGCTACACCTTC	CASSQEKTGGVGPYGYTF
-	TRBV9	TRBJ1-5	TRBD1	TGTGCCAGCAGCGTTTGCCGGACAGGGGGCTACTATAGCAATCAGCCCCAGCATTTT	CASSVCRTGGYYSNQPQHF
-	TRBV6-2/TRBV6-3	TRBJ2-7	-	TGTGCCAGCAGCCGACCATCCGGACAGGAGCAGTACTTC	CASSRPSGQEQYF
-	TRBV10-3	TRBJ2-1	-	TGTGCCATCAGTGATCGGAAGGGGGAAAATGAGCAGTTCTTC	CAISDRKGENEQFF
once	TRBV7-3	TRBJ1-1	-	TGTGCCAGCAGCTTGGGGGGAGGTACTGAAGCTTTCTTT	CASSLGGGTEAFF
-	TRBV9	TRBJ1-5	-	TGTGCCAGCAGCACCGGCGGAAGGAGTCAGCCCCAGCATTTT	CASSTGGRSQPQHF
medium-sized	TRBV7-2	TRBJ2-7	-	TGTGCCAGCAGCCAGGGTGCTGACTTTGCCTACGAGCAGTACTTC	CASSQGADFAYEQYF
-	TRBV6-5	TRBJ1-2	-	TGTGCCAGCAGTTACTCTTCCAGAATCTATGGCTACACCTTC	CASSYSSRIYGYTF
-	TRBV6-6	TRBJ1-5	-	TGTGCCAGCACCCCTTCGGGGGATCAGCCCCAGCATTTT	CASTPSGDQPQHF
-	TRBV28	TRBJ1-5	-	TGTGCCAGCAGGAAACAGGGAGTAGGCAATCAGCCCCAGCATTTT	CASRKQGVGNQPQHF
-	TRBV9	TRBJ2-7	TRBD2	TGTGCCAGCAGCCGTAGCGGGCACTCCTACGAGCAGTACTTC	CASSRSGHSYEQYF
-	TRBV21-1	TRBJ1-2	-	TGTGCCAGCAGCAACCTAGGACAGGGAATCGGATTAGACGGCTATGGCTACACCTTC	CASSNLGQGIGLDGYGYTF
-	TRBV5-5	TRBJ2-7	TRBD1	TGTGCCAGCAGCTTGAGGGGACAGGGCGCCTACGAGCAGTACTTC	CASSLRGQGAYEQYF
-	TRBV6-5	TRBJ2-3	TRBD1	TGTGCCAGCAAGCCCGGTCAGGGGGCAGATACGCAGTATTTT	CASKPGQGADTQYF
-	TRBV19	TRBJ2-7	-	TGTGCCAGTAGTATTTTGGCGGGCGTCACCTACGAGCAGTACTTC	CASSILAGVTYEQYF
-	TRBV19	TRBJ2-5	TRBD2	TGTGCCAGTAGCAAATCTAGCGGCCAAGAGACCCAGTACTTC	CASSKSSGQETQYF
-	TRBV5-6	TRBJ1-2	-	TGTGCCAGCAGTCACCCGGCTAGGGGTAGGTCCGCTAACTATGGCTACACCTTC	CASSHPARGRSANYGYTF
-	TRBV5-1	TRBJ2-3	TRBD2	TGCGCCAGCAGCGGGAGCGGGGGGGCGGCAGATACGCAGTATTTT	CASSGSGGAADTQYF
-	TRBV7-2	TRBJ2-6	TRBD1	TGTGCCAGCAGCCCTCGACAGGGTCAGGTATTCTCTGGGGCCAACGTCCTGACTTTC	CASSPRQGQVFSGANVLTF
-	TRBV15	TRBJ2-2	-	TGTGCCACCAGCAGAGGGGGCCAGACCGGGGAGCTGTTTTTT	CATSRGGQTGELFF
-	TRBV9	TRBJ2-1	-	TGTGCCAGCAGCGTAGGGGCGATCAATGAGCAGTTCTTC	CASSVGAINEQFF
-	TRBV6-1	TRBJ1-4	-	TGTGCCAGCAGTGAAATCCTTCACGGGGGTGAAAAACTGTTTTTT	CASSEILHGGEKLFF
-	TRBV6-5	TRBJ2-1	-	TGTGCCAGCAGTTACCTAGAGCGGTACAATGAGCAGTTCTTC	CASSYLERYNEQFF
few	TRBV7-2	TRBJ2-5	TRBD2	TGTGCCAGCAGCCCCTTCCCGCGGGCTAGCGGGGAAGGCCAACTGGCCCAGTACTTC	CASSPFPRASGEGQLAQYF
-	TRBV7-8	TRBJ1-1	TRBD1	TGTGCCAGCAGCTTAATGCGGGACAGGGTTGATGAAGCTTTCTTT	CASSLMRDRVDEAFF
-	TRBV4-3	TRBJ1-1	-	TGCGCCAGCAGCCAAGACTTTATCGGAGGGGGGGGAGCTTTCTTT	CASSQDFIGGGGAFF